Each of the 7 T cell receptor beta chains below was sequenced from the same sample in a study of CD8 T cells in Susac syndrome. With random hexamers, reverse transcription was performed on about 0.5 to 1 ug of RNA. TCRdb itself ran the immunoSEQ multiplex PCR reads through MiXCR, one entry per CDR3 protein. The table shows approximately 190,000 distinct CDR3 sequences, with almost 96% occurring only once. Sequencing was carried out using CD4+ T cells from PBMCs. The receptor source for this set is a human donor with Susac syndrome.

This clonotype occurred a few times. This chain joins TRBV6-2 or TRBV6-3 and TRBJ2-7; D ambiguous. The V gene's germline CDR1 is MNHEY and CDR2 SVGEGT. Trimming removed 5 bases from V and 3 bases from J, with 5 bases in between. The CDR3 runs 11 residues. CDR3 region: CASSPFYEQYF. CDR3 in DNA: TGTGCCAGCAGTCCGTTCTACGAGCAGTACTTC.

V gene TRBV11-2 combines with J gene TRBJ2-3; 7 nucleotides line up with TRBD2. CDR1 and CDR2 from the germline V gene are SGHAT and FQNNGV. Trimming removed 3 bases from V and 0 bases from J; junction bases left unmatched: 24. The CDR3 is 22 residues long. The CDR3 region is CASSFFHILSERGNLSTDTQYF. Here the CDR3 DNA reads TGTGCCAGCAGCTTTTTTCACATCCTTAGCGAGCGGGGCAACCTGAGCACAGATACGCAGTATTTT.

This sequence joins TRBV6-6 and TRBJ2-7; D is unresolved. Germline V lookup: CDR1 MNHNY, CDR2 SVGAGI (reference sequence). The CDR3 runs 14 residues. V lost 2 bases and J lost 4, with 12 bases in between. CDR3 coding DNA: TGTGCCAGCAGTTACAGGGATCTATTTTACGAGCAGTACTTC. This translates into CASSYRDLFYEQYF.

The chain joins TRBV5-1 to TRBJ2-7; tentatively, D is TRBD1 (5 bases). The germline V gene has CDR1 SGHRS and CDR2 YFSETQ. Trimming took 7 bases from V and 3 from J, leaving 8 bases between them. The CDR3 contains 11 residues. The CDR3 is CASRQYYEQYF. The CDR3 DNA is TGCGCCAGCCGACAGTACTACGAGCAGTACTTC.

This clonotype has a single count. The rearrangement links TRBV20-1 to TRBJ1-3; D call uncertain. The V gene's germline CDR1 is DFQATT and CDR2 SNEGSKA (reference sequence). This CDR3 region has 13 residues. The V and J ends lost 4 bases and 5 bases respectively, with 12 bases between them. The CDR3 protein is CSAISLPRNTIYF. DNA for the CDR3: TGCAGTGCTATCTCCCTTCCCAGAAACACCATATATTTT.

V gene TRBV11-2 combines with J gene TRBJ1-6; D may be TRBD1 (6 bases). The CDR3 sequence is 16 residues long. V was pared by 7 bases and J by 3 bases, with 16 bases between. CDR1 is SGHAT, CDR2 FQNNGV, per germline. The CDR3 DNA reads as TGTGCCAGCATCCCAGGCGGGGGGCGCTATAATTCACCCCTCCACTTT. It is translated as CASIPGGGRYNSPLHF.

Here the CDR3 reads CASSFRTSQDTQYF. CDR3 nucleotide sequence: TGTGCCAGCAGTTTCCGGACTAGTCAAGATACGCAGTATTTT. The chain combines TRBV12-3 or TRBV12-4 with TRBJ2-3; 7 bases are a match to TRBD2. With 3 bases clipped from V and 5 bases from J, the junction kept 5 bases outside the gene matches. The CDR3 sequence is 14 residues long.